This T cell receptor (beta chain) was sequenced in a study of metastatic and nonmetastatic thyroid tumors. In the study overall: Comparative analysis of repertoires was undertaken across blood and tumor or nodule tissue obtained from malignant and benign thyroid patients. General observations from the study: The study reportedly found significantly higher TCR beta diversity in malignant thyroid tumors than benign nodules, in blood and tumor.

Thyroid surgery had not been preceded by any treatment in any patient. The V end was cut by 1 base, the J end by 1 base, with 5 bases between. The CDR3 runs 14 residues. CDR1 and CDR2 (germline): DFQATT, SNEGSKA (reference sequence). Per the original data handling: CDR3 was compared across clinicopathological groups, and the resulting differences were used to build a distant-metastasis classifier for papillary thyroid cancer. TCRdb re-called clones from the PCR reads using MiXCR. These V and J calls originate from TCRdb's pipeline instead of the authors' own analysis. The sample records about 40,000 clones, about 15% being singletons. This clone was seen at least ten times. Its specificity is unknown.

This receptor was taken from a female donor with papillary thyroid cancer or a benign thyroid nodule (not recorded which). Some clones in this sample may be carry-over from other donors' samples. Specimen: blood. V is TRBV20-1 and J is TRBJ1-6; D not resolved. The CDR3 nucleotides are TGCAGTGCTAGAGTCGGGTCCTATAATTCACCCCTCCACTTT. Its protein is CSARVGSYNSPLHF.